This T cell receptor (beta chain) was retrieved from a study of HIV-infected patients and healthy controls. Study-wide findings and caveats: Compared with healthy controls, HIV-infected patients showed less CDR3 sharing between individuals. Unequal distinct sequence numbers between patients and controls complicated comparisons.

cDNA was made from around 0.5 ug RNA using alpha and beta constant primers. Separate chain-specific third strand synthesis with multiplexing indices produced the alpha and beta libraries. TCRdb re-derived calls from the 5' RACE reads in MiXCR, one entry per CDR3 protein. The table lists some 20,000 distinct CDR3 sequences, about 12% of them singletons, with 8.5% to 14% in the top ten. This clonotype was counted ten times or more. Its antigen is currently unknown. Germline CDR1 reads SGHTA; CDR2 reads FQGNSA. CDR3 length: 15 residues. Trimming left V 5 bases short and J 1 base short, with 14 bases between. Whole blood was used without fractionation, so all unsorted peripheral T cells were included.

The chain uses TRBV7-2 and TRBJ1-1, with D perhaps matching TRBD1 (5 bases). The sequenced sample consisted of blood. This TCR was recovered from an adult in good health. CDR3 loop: CASSVGGASNTEAFF. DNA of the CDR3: TGTGCCAGCAGCGTAGGAGGGGCTTCGAACACTGAAGCTTTCTTT.